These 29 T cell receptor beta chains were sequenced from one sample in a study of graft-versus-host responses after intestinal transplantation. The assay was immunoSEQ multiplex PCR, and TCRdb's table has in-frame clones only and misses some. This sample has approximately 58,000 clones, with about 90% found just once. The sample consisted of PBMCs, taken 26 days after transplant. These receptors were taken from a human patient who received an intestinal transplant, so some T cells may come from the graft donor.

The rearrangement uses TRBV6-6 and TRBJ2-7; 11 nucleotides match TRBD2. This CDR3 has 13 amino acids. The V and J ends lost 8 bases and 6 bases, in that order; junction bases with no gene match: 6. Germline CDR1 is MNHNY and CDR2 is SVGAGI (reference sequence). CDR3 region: CASGGLAGPEQYF. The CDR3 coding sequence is TGTGCCAGCGGCGGACTAGCGGGCCCCGAGCAGTACTTC.

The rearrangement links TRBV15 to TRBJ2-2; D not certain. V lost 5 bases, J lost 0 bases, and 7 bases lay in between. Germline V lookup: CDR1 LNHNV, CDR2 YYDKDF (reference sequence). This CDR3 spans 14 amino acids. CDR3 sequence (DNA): TGTGCCACCAGCCGAGGCGCGAACACCGGGGAGCTGTTTTTT. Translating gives CATSRGANTGELFF.

The CDR3 reads CASQRQGAYEQYV. The CDR3 DNA is TGTGCCAGCCAACGACAGGGGGCCTACGAGCAGTACGTC. The genes are TRBV2 and TRBJ2-7, with 9 bases identical to TRBD1. Germline lookup yields CDR1 SNHLY and CDR2 FYNNEI. The ends lost 8 bases at V and 2 bases at J; junction bases unmatched: 4. The CDR3 is 13 amino acids.

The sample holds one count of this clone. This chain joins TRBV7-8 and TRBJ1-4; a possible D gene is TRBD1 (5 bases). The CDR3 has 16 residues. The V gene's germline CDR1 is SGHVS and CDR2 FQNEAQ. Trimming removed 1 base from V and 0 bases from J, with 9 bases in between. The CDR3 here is CASSLVMTATNEKLFF. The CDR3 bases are TGTGCCAGCAGCTTAGTCATGACAGCAACTAATGAAAAACTGTTTTTT.

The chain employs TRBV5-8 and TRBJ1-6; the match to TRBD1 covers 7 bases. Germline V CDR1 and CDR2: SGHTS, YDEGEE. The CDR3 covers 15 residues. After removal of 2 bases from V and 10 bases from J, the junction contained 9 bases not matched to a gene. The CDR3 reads CASSFRDSLWSPLHF. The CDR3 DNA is TGTGCCAGCAGCTTCCGGGACAGTTTATGGTCACCCCTCCACTTT.

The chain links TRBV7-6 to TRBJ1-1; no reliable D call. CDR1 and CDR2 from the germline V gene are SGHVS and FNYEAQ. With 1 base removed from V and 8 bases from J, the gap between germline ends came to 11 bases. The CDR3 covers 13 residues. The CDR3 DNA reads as TGTGCCAGCAGCTTAGGGGCAGAGAGAGAAGCTTTCTTT. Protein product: CASSLGAEREAFF.

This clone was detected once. In DNA form, the CDR3 reads TGTGCCAGCAGCCATTTTCGGGGCACTGAAGCTTTCTTT. Translated, it gives CASSHFRGTEAFF. The chain recombines TRBV14 with TRBJ1-1, with D hard to call. The V end was cut by 3 bases, the J end by 4 bases, with 9 bases between. The CDR3 extends over 13 amino acids. Germline V gene sequence: CDR1 SGHDN, CDR2 FVKESK.

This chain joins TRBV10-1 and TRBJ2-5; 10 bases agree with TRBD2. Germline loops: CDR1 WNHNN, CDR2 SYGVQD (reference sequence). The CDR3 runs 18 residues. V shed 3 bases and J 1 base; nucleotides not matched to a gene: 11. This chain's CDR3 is CASSDRSGGAGSQETQYF. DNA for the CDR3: TGCGCCAGCAGTGACCGAAGCGGGGGGGCCGGGTCCCAAGAGACCCAGTACTTC.

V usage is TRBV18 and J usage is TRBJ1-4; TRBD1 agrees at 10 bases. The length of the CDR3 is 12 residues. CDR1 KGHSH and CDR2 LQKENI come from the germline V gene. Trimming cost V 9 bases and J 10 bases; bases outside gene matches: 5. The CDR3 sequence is CARTGGYGKLFF. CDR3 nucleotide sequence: TGTGCCAGGACAGGGGGCTATGGAAAACTGTTTTTT.

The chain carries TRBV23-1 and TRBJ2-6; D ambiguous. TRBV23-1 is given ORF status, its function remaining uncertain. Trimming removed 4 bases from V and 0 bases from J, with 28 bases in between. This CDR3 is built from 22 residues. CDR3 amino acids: CASSLRPVHSVFLSSGANVLTF. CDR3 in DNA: TGCGCCAGCAGTCTACGCCCGGTGCACAGTGTCTTCCTAAGCTCTGGGGCCAACGTCCTGACTTTC.

The CDR3 nucleotides read TGCGCCAGCAGCCAAGATGGGTCCCAGGGTGGCTACACCTTC. This sequence encodes CASSQDGSQGGYTF. V usage is TRBV4-1 and J usage is TRBJ1-2; D possibly corresponds to TRBD1 (5 bases). The CDR3 length is 14 residues. Germline V lookup: CDR1 MGHRA, CDR2 YSYEKL. Trimming took 0 bases from V and 7 from J, leaving 12 bases between them.

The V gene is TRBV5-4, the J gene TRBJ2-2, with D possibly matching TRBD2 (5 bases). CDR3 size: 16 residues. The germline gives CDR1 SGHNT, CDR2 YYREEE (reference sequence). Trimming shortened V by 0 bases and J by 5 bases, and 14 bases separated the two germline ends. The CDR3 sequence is CASSLAPGFLTGELFF. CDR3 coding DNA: TGTGCCAGCAGCTTGGCCCCGGGGTTCCTTACCGGGGAGCTGTTTTTT.

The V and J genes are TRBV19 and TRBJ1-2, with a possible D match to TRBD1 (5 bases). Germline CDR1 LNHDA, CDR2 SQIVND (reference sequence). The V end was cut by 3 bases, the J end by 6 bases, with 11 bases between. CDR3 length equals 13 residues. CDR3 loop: CASSMAGINGYTF. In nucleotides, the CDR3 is TGTGCCAGTAGTATGGCAGGGATCAATGGCTACACCTTC.

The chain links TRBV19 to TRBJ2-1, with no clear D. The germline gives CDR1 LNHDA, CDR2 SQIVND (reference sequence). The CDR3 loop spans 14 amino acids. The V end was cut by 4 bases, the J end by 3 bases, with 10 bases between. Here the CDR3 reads CASSSGLSYNEQFF. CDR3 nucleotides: TGTGCCAGTAGTAGCGGCCTTAGCTACAATGAGCAGTTCTTC.

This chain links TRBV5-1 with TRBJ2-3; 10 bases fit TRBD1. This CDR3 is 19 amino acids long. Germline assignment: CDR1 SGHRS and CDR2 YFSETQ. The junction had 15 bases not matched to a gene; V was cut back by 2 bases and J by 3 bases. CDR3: CASSLSWTGGWGRTDTQYF. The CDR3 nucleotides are TGCGCCAGCAGCTTATCGTGGACAGGGGGATGGGGTAGAACAGATACGCAGTATTTT.

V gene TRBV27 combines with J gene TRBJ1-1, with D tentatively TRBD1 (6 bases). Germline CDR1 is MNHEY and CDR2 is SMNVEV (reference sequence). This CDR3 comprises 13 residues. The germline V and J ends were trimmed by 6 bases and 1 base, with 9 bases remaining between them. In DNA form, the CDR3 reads TGTGCCAGCAGGCGGGGGGCGAACACTGAAGCTTTCTTT. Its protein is CASRRGANTEAFF.

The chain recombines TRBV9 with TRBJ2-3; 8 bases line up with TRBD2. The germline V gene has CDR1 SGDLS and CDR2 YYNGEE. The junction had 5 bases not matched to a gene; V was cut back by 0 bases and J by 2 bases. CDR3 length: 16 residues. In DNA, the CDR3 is TGTGCCAGCAGCGTAGGCGGGGGGATTAACACAGATACGCAGTATTTT. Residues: CASSVGGGINTDTQYF. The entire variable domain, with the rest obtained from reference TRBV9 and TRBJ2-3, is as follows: DSGVTQTPKHLITATGQRVTLRCSPRSGDLSVYWYQQSLDQGLQFLIQYYNGEERAKGNILERFSAQQFPDLHSELNLSSLELGDSALYFCASSVGGGINTDTQYFGPGTRLTVL.

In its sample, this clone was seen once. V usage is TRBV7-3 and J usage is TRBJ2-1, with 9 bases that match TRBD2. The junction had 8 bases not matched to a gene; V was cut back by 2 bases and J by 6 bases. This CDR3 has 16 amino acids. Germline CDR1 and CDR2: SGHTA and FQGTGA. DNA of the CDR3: TGTGCCAGCAGCTTATTAGCGGGGGCTTCCATCAATGAGCAGTTCTTC. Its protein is CASSLLAGASINEQFF.

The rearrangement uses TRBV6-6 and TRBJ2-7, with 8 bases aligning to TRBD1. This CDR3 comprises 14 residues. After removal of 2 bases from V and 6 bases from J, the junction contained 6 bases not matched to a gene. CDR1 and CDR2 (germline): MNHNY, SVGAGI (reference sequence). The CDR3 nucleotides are TGTGCCAGCAGTTACGCGGCGACAGGGGCCGAGCAGTACGTC. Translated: CASSYAATGAEQYV.

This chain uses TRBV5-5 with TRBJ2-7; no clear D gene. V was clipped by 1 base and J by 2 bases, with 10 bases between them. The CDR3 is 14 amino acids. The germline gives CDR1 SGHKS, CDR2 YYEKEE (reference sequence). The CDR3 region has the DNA TGTGCCAGCAGCTTGTCTCCAGGCCCCTACGAGCAGTACGTC. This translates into CASSLSPGPYEQYV.

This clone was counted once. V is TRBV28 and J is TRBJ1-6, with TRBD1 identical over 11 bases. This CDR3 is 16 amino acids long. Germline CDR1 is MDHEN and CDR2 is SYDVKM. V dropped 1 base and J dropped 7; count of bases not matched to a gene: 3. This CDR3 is CASSLFGDRGNSPLHF. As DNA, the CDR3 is TGTGCCAGCAGTTTATTTGGGGACAGGGGGAATTCACCCCTCCACTTT.

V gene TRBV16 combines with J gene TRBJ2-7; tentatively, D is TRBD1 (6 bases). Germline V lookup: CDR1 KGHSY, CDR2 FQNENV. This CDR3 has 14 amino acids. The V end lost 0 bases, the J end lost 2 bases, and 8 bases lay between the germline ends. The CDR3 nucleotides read TGTGCCAGCAGCCAATCAGGACAGACCTACGAGCAGTACGTC. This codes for CASSQSGQTYEQYV.

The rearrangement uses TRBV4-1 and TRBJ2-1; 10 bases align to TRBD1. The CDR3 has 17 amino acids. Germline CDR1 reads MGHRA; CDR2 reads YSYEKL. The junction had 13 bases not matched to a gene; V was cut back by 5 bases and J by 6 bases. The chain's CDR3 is CASSDRPGQGNANEQFF. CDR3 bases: TGCGCCAGCAGCGATCGACCGGGACAGGGGAATGCCAATGAGCAGTTCTTC.

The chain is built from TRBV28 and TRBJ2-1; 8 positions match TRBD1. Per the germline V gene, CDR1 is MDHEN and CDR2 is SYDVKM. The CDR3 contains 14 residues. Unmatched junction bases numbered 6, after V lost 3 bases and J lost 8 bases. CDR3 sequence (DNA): TGTGCCAGCAGTTTCGGGACAGGTGGGCATGAGCAGTTCTTC. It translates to CASSFGTGGHEQFF.

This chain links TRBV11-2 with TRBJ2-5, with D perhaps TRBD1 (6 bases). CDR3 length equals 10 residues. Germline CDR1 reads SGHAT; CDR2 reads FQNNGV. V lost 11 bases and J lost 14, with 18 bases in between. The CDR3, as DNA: TGTGCCGAAGGTGGGACACCTTTATACTTC. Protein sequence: CAEGGTPLYF.

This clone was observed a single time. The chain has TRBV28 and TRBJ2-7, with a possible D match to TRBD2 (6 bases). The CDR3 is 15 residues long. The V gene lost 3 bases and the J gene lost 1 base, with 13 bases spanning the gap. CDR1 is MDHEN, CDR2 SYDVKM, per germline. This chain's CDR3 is CASSLGSAGSYEQYV. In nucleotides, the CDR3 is TGTGCCAGCAGTTTGGGATCTGCGGGGTCCTACGAGCAGTACGTC.

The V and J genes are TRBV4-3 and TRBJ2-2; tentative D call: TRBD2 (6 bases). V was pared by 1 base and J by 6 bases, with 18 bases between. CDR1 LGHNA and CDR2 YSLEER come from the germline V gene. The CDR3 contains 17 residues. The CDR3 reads CASSQVWRGGGAGELFF. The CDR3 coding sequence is TGCGCCAGCAGCCAAGTATGGCGGGGCGGCGGTGCCGGGGAGCTGTTTTTT.

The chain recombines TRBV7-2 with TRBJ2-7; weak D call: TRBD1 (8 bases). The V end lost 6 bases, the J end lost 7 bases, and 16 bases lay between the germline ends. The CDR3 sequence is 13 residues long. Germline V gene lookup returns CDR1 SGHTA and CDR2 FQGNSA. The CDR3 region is CASSPGQGGEQYF. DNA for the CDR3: TGTGCCAGCAGTCCCGGACAGGGAGGGGAGCAGTACTTC.

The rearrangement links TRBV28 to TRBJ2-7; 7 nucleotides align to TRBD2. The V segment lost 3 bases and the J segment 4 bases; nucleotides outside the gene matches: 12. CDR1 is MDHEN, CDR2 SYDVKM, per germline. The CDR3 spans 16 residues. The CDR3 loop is CASSLGPRGDGYEQYF. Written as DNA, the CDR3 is TGTGCCAGCAGTTTGGGCCCACGGGGGGACGGGTACGAGCAGTACTTC.